The next 7 T cell receptor beta chains were all read from a single sample in a study of blood T cell repertoires in COVID-19. Sequencing was performed with immunoSEQ multiplex PCR; in TCRdb, only in-frame clones are kept and a portion is missing. The table shows about 210,000 clones, with 80% to 90% occurring only once. The sequenced sample was peripheral blood. The receptors come from a woman of 80 years or more with COVID-19, enrolled during active disease.

The chain employs TRBV19 and TRBJ1-1, with a possible D match to TRBD1 (5 bases). Germline CDR1 is LNHDA and CDR2 is SQIVND (reference sequence). Trimming left V 8 bases short and J 1 base short, with 17 bases between. The CDR3 consists of 15 residues. CDR3 sequence: CASAPGGRKNTEAFF. CDR3 sequence (DNA): TGTGCCAGTGCGCCGGGGGGAAGGAAGAACACTGAAGCTTTCTTT.

This clone was seen once. This chain connects TRBV5-4 to TRBJ2-1; D perhaps matches TRBD2 (6 bases). Germline CDR1 is SGHNT and CDR2 is YYREEE (reference sequence). This CDR3 has 15 amino acids. The ends were cut back, 0 bases at V and 2 bases at J, with 9 bases in the middle. The CDR3 spells CASSLGGGTYNEQFF. The CDR3 DNA reads TGTGCCAGCAGCTTGGGTGGGGGGACCTACAATGAGCAGTTCTTC.

J is TRBJ2-4 and V is TRBV2; 8 bases are shared with TRBD1. The CDR3 has 13 amino acids. V dropped 9 bases and J dropped 7; count of bases not matched to a gene: 8. CDR1 is SNHLY and CDR2 is FYNNEI in the germline V gene. CDR3 region: CARATGVGNIQYF. For the CDR3, the DNA is TGTGCCAGGGCGACAGGGGTGGGGAACATTCAGTACTTC.

The genes are TRBV10-3 and TRBJ2-2; TRBD2 agrees at 7 bases. The ends lost 11 bases at V and 0 bases at J; junction bases unmatched: 3. The CDR3 covers 13 residues. CDR1 is ENHRY, CDR2 SYGVKD, per germline. The CDR3 region is CALRGTNTGELFF. The CDR3 DNA sequence: TGTGCCCTGCGGGGGACGAACACCGGGGAGCTGTTTTTT.

The rearrangement uses TRBV7-2 and TRBJ2-5, with D perhaps matching TRBD2 (5 bases). Germline V lookup: CDR1 SGHTA, CDR2 FQGNSA. The V end was cut by 6 bases, the J end by 2 bases, with 10 bases between. This CDR3 region has 13 residues. CDR3 in amino acids: CASRGDYQETQYF. CDR3 nucleotides: TGTGCCAGCAGAGGTGACTATCAAGAGACCCAGTACTTC.

The CDR3 region is CASSLVGGANTEAFF. For the CDR3, the DNA is TGTGCCAGCAGCTTGGTCGGGGGTGCGAACACTGAAGCTTTCTTT. This chain connects TRBV5-6 to TRBJ1-1, with TRBD1 as a possible D gene (5 bases). Between the trimmed V and J ends, which lost 0 bases and 1 base, there was a span of 10 bases. The germline V gene encodes CDR1 SGHDT and CDR2 YYEEEE. The CDR3 covers 15 residues.

This chain uses TRBV3-1 (or the pseudogene TRBV3-2) with TRBJ2-5, with D perhaps matching TRBD1 (7 bases). V lost 1 base to trimming and J lost 9 bases, with 15 bases between them. CDR1 is LGHDT, CDR2 YNNKEL, per germline (reference sequence). The CDR3 is 14 residues long. CDR3 amino acids: CASSQVGGGGAQYF. The CDR3 DNA sequence: TGTGCCAGCAGCCAAGTTGGAGGGGGCGGGGCCCAGTACTTC.